This record concerns one T cell receptor (beta chain) sequence. Under the authors' procedure: Nucleated cell counts were estimated from reference gene primer amplification. The data were produced by immunoSEQ multiplex PCR, yet TCRdb's version contains in-frame clones alone and is incomplete. V and J calls and clone size are copied from that table; D and trimming were computed from the DNA. This sample has fewer than 600,000 clones, with 75% to 90% found just once. This entry comes from a study of blood T cell repertoires in COVID-19. Across the whole study: The samples span acute and convalescent COVID-19 from the United States, Italy and Spain.

CDR1 SGHKS and CDR2 YYEKEE come from the germline V gene (reference sequence). The CDR3 is made up of 15 amino acids. The V and J ends lost 1 base and 6 bases respectively, with 14 bases between them. This clonotype was obtained from a young man with COVID-19, enrolled during active disease. The sequenced sample consisted of peripheral blood. V and J are TRBV5-5 and TRBJ1-5, with D maybe TRBD1 (6 bases). The CDR3 here is CASSLTGQRGQPQHF. CDR3 nucleotides: TGTGCCAGCAGCTTGACTGGACAGAGAGGTCAGCCCCAGCATTTT.